These T cell receptor beta chains were read from a single sample in a study of radiotherapy plus CTLA-4 blockade in lung cancer. TCRdb's copy holds only in-frame clones and misses some; the assay was immunoSEQ multiplex PCR. The sample carries about 45,000 clones, 70% to 75% recorded once. This specimen consisted of peripheral blood, obtained from a patient treated with radiotherapy plus ipilimumab. The receptors derive from a human donor with non-small cell lung cancer who had a complete response to radiotherapy plus ipilimumab. Both conserved end residues are part of each CDR3. Each record gives: V gene, CDR3 length, D gene, J gene, clone size, CDR3 DNA, CDR3 protein. D genes are given only for firm matches. Rows give clone size only sometimes, using once, few, many, or a class for an expanded clone.

V: TRBV5-1; length: 15; D: NA; J: TRBJ2-1; size: NA; DNA: TGCGCCAGCAGCTTTCACAGCTCATGGGACAATGAGCAGTTCTTC; CDR3: CASSFHSSWDNEQFF
V: TRBV2; length: 18; D: TRBD1; J: TRBJ2-3; size: NA; DNA: TGTGCCAGCAGTAGGACAGGGGGGGAGAACGCCGTCCCAGATACGCAGTATTTT; CDR3: CASSRTGGENAVPDTQYF
V: TRBV28; length: 13; D: NA; J: TRBJ1-2; size: NA; DNA: TGTGCCAGCAGGGCGGGGGGTAGCTATGGCTACACCTTC; CDR3: CASRAGGSYGYTF
V: TRBV15; length: 17; D: NA; J: TRBJ1-6; size: NA; DNA: TGTGCCACCAGCAGAGATTTAGCGGCAGGGTCCAGCGGGACCCTCCACTTT; CDR3: CATSRDLAAGSSGTLHF
V: TRBV6-1; length: 13; D: NA; J: TRBJ1-6; size: NA; DNA: TGTGCCAGCAGTGAACAGGGGAATTCACCCCTCCACTTT; CDR3: CASSEQGNSPLHF
V: TRBV19; length: 15; D: NA; J: TRBJ2-2; size: once; DNA: TGTGCCAGTAGTATCGGGGGACCGAACACCGGGGAGCTGTTTTTT; CDR3: CASSIGGPNTGELFF
V: TRBV5-1; length: 17; D: NA; J: TRBJ2-2; size: NA; DNA: TGCGCCAGCAGCAACAGTGCGGGGTCCGGGTACACCGGGGAGCTGTTTTTT; CDR3: CASSNSAGSGYTGELFF
V: TRBV18; length: 16; D: TRBD2; J: TRBJ2-3; size: once; DNA: TGTGCCAGCTCACCGGGAGCGGGGGGTTTCACAGATACGCAGTATTTT; CDR3: CASSPGAGGFTDTQYF
V: TRBV18; length: 14; D: TRBD1; J: TRBJ1-1; size: once; DNA: TGTGCCAGCTCACACGACAGGGCCGTAACTGAAGCTTTCTTT; CDR3: CASSHDRAVTEAFF
V: TRBV6-1; length: 16; D: NA; J: TRBJ2-2; size: few; DNA: TGTGCCAGCAGTGATCCTCCATCAACAGGGCCCGGGGAGCTGTTTTTT; CDR3: CASSDPPSTGPGELFF
V: TRBV18; length: 19; D: TRBD1; J: TRBJ2-2; size: NA; DNA: TGTGCCAGCTCTCCGGGGGACGAAGACCGGACAGGGGTCCCCGGGGAGCTGTTTTTT; CDR3: CASSPGDEDRTGVPGELFF
V: TRBV7-9; length: 15; D: NA; J: TRBJ1-1; size: NA; DNA: TGTGCCAGCAGCTTAGATACGGGATCAGGCACTGAAGCTTTCTTT; CDR3: CASSLDTGSGTEAFF
V: TRBV7-2; length: 14; D: NA; J: TRBJ2-5; size: NA; DNA: TGTGCCAGCAGCTCCACGGGTAGCTGGGAGACCCAGTACTTC; CDR3: CASSSTGSWETQYF
V: TRBV25-1; length: 16; D: TRBD1; J: TRBJ1-1; size: NA; DNA: TGTGCCAGCAGTGAATTGGGCCGGACAGGATTACTTGAAGCTTTCTTT; CDR3: CASSELGRTGLLEAFF
V: TRBV9; length: 16; D: NA; J: TRBJ2-1; size: NA; DNA: TGTGCCAGCAGCGTAGAGGCAGGGGCCACGTACAATGAGCAGTTCTTC; CDR3: CASSVEAGATYNEQFF
V: TRBV6-5; length: 15; D: TRBD1; J: TRBJ2-7; size: NA; DNA: TGTGCCAGCAGTTACTCGACAGGGGGTGCCTACGAGCAGTACTTC; CDR3: CASSYSTGGAYEQYF
V: TRBV4-2; length: 16; D: TRBD2; J: TRBJ2-5; size: NA; DNA: TGTGCCAGCAGCCAGGGGACTAGCAGAAACCAAGAGACCCAGTACTTC; CDR3: CASSQGTSRNQETQYF
V: TRBV30; length: 15; D: TRBD2; J: TRBJ2-6; size: few; DNA: TGTGCCTGGACTAGCGGGGACTCTGGGGCCAACGTCCTGACTTTC; CDR3: CAWTSGDSGANVLTF
V: TRBV28; length: 13; D: TRBD1; J: TRBJ2-5; size: NA; DNA: TGTGCCAGCAGTCTGGGACAGGGGGAGACCCAGTACTTC; CDR3: CASSLGQGETQYF
V: TRBV5-4; length: 13; D: NA; J: TRBJ2-7; size: NA; DNA: TGTGCCAGCAGCTTGGATGGCCGCAGGGAGCAGTACTTC; CDR3: CASSLDGRREQYF
V: TRBV5-4; length: 15; D: TRBD2; J: TRBJ2-3; size: NA; DNA: TGTGCCAGCAGCGTTAGCGGGGCACCGGCAGATACGCAGTATTTT; CDR3: CASSVSGAPADTQYF
V: TRBV7-9; length: 15; D: TRBD2; J: TRBJ2-1; size: NA; DNA: TGTGCCAGCAGCTCCAGCGGGGCCTCCTACAATGAGCAGTTCTTC; CDR3: CASSSSGASYNEQFF
V: TRBV23-1; length: 14; D: NA; J: TRBJ2-7; size: NA; DNA: TGCGCCAGCAGTCCCGAAGGAGGTTCCCACGAGCAGTACTTC; CDR3: CASSPEGGSHEQYF
V: TRBV7-9; length: 14; D: TRBD1; J: TRBJ2-4; size: NA; DNA: TGTGCCAGCAGCTTAGGGACAGGGAAAAACATTCAGTACTTC; CDR3: CASSLGTGKNIQYF
V: TRBV5-4; length: 15; D: NA; J: TRBJ1-1; size: few; DNA: TGCGCCAGCAGCCAAGAAACGGGGTCGGCTTATGAAGCTTTCTTT; CDR3: CASSQETGSAYEAFF
V: TRBV30; length: 13; D: TRBD1; J: TRBJ2-7; size: NA; DNA: TGTGCCTGGAGCCTGGGACAGCGTTACGAGCAGTACTTC; CDR3: CAWSLGQRYEQYF
V: TRBV4-1; length: 17; D: TRBD2; J: TRBJ2-7; size: NA; DNA: TGCGCCAGCAGCCCCCACGGTGTAGCTAGCGGAACCTACGAGCAGTACTTC; CDR3: CASSPHGVASGTYEQYF
V: TRBV27; length: 15; D: NA; J: TRBJ1-2; size: few; DNA: TGTGCCAGCACGAGGTCAGCGGGCCTGGACTATGGCTACACCTTC; CDR3: CASTRSAGLDYGYTF
V: TRBV6-5; length: 15; D: TRBD1; J: TRBJ1-1; size: NA; DNA: TGTGCCAGCAGTTTTACGACAGGGATGAACACTGAAGCTTTCTTT; CDR3: CASSFTTGMNTEAFF
V: TRBV5-8; length: 16; D: NA; J: TRBJ1-2; size: NA; DNA: TGTGCCAGCAGACGCCCCACGTACGGCAGGAACTATGGCTACACCTTC; CDR3: CASRRPTYGRNYGYTF
V: TRBV7-9; length: 13; D: NA; J: TRBJ2-2; size: NA; DNA: TGTGCCAGCAGCTTGGCAGGGACCGGGGAGCTGTTTTTT; CDR3: CASSLAGTGELFF
V: TRBV2; length: 15; D: TRBD1; J: TRBJ1-1; size: NA; DNA: TGTGCCAGCACGTACAGGGGTGGGGTGAACACTGAAGCTTTCTTT; CDR3: CASTYRGGVNTEAFF
V: TRBV5-1; length: 17; D: NA; J: TRBJ1-6; size: NA; DNA: TGCGCCAGCAGCTTGGTGGGGGACTCCCGTTATAATTCACCCCTCCACTTT; CDR3: CASSLVGDSRYNSPLHF
V: TRBV7-6; length: 14; D: TRBD2; J: TRBJ2-5; size: once; DNA: TGTGCCAGCAGCTTAGGAAGCGGGGGAAAGACCCAGTACTTC; CDR3: CASSLGSGGKTQYF
V: TRBV7-2; length: 16; D: TRBD2; J: TRBJ2-1; size: NA; DNA: TGTGCCAGCAGCACCCGTGGGGTAGCGGGAGGTCGGGAGCAGTTCTTC; CDR3: CASSTRGVAGGREQFF
V: TRBV15; length: 18; D: TRBD2; J: TRBJ2-1; size: NA; DNA: TGTGCCACCAGCAGAGTCCCTTTTTTTCTAGCGGGGCACAATGAGCAGTTCTTC; CDR3: CATSRVPFFLAGHNEQFF
V: TRBV29-1; length: 16; D: TRBD1; J: TRBJ1-2; size: NA; DNA: TGCAGCGTTGGCCGTGCCCCCGGGACAGACCCCTATGGCTACACCTTC; CDR3: CSVGRAPGTDPYGYTF
V: TRBV5-4; length: 15; D: NA; J: TRBJ1-1; size: NA; DNA: TGTGCCAGCAGCAGGACAGCAGGTTTGAACACTGAAGCTTTCTTT; CDR3: CASSRTAGLNTEAFF
V: TRBV27; length: 15; D: TRBD1; J: TRBJ1-2; size: NA; DNA: TGTGCCAGCAGTTTATTGGGACAGGGTACCTATGGCTACACCTTC; CDR3: CASSLLGQGTYGYTF
V: TRBV2; length: 13; D: NA; J: TRBJ2-7; size: NA; DNA: TGTGCCAGCAAGGTGACAGTCTCCTACGAGCAGTACTTC; CDR3: CASKVTVSYEQYF
V: TRBV29-1; length: 14; D: NA; J: TRBJ2-1; size: NA; DNA: TGCAGCGTTGAAGAGGGGGGCTCCTACAATGAGCAGTTCTTC; CDR3: CSVEEGGSYNEQFF
V: TRBV7-9; length: 13; D: NA; J: TRBJ1-5; size: NA; DNA: TGTGCCAGCAGCTTAGACCTCAGACAGCCCCAGCATTTT; CDR3: CASSLDLRQPQHF
V: TRBV6-5; length: 14; D: NA; J: TRBJ1-3; size: NA; DNA: TGTGCCAGCAGGAAGACCACCGAGGGAGACACCATATATTTT; CDR3: CASRKTTEGDTIYF
V: TRBV7-9; length: 12; D: NA; J: TRBJ1-5; size: few; DNA: TGTGCCAGCAGCTTCACAAATCAGCCCCAGCATTTT; CDR3: CASSFTNQPQHF
V: TRBV18; length: 16; D: TRBD2; J: TRBJ2-1; size: NA; DNA: TGTGCCAGCTCACCACCGGGCGGGAGGGCCCACAATGAGCAGTTCTTC; CDR3: CASSPPGGRAHNEQFF
V: TRBV6-6; length: 15; D: TRBD1; J: TRBJ1-5; size: NA; DNA: TGTGCCAGCAGTTACTCCGACAGGGTTGCACAGCCCCAGCATTTT; CDR3: CASSYSDRVAQPQHF
V: TRBV6-6; length: 14; D: NA; J: TRBJ2-7; size: NA; DNA: TGTGCCAGCAGTTACAGCCGACTCTCCTACGAGCAGTACTTC; CDR3: CASSYSRLSYEQYF
V: TRBV18; length: 15; D: NA; J: TRBJ1-2; size: NA; DNA: TGTGCCAGCTCACCAAGTCGGGGGACTCACAATGGCTACACCTTC; CDR3: CASSPSRGTHNGYTF
V: TRBV10-3; length: 14; D: NA; J: TRBJ1-3; size: few; DNA: TGTGCCATCAGGAAACAGAGCTCTGGAAACACCATATATTTT; CDR3: CAIRKQSSGNTIYF
V: TRBV18; length: 21; D: TRBD2; J: TRBJ2-4; size: NA; DNA: TGTGCCAGCTCACCACCAAGGACCGGGACTAGTGCGAAGACAGCCAAAAACATTCAGTACTTC; CDR3: CASSPPRTGTSAKTAKNIQYF
V: TRBV9; length: 14; D: NA; J: TRBJ1-1; size: NA; DNA: TGTGCCAGCAGCTTACAGGGAACGAACACTGAAGCTTTCTTT; CDR3: CASSLQGTNTEAFF
V: TRBV6-5; length: 15; D: TRBD1; J: TRBJ2-7; size: NA; DNA: TGTGCCAGCAGTGGCCGGGACAGCCAGACCTACGAGCAGTACTTC; CDR3: CASSGRDSQTYEQYF
V: TRBV6-6; length: 13; D: TRBD1; J: TRBJ1-1; size: NA; DNA: TGTGCCAGCAACCGACAGGGGAACACTGAAGCTTTCTTT; CDR3: CASNRQGNTEAFF
V: TRBV19; length: 13; D: NA; J: TRBJ2-7; size: few; DNA: TGTGCCAGTAGTATAGTAGGGGACTACGAGCAGTACTTC; CDR3: CASSIVGDYEQYF
V: TRBV7-2; length: 16; D: TRBD1; J: TRBJ2-2; size: NA; DNA: TGTGCCAGCAGCTTTCAGGGACAGACTAACACCGGGGAGCTGTTTTTT; CDR3: CASSFQGQTNTGELFF
V: TRBV6-1; length: 13; D: NA; J: TRBJ2-4; size: NA; DNA: TGTGCCAGCAGTGCGGGAACTCAAAACATTCAGTACTTC; CDR3: CASSAGTQNIQYF
V: TRBV27; length: 18; D: NA; J: TRBJ1-4; size: NA; DNA: TGTGCCAGCAGTCCTCGCGTCGGGTACAGGGTAGCTAATGAAAAACTGTTTTTT; CDR3: CASSPRVGYRVANEKLFF
V: TRBV28; length: 15; D: TRBD2; J: TRBJ2-1; size: NA; DNA: TGTGCCAGCTCATCCATAGCGGGTTTCTACAATGAGCAGTTCTTC; CDR3: CASSSIAGFYNEQFF